The rows below give T cell receptor beta chains drawn from one sample of a study of TIL therapy for anti-PD-1-resistant metastatic lung cancer. TCRdb's copy holds only in-frame clones and misses some; the assay was immunoSEQ multiplex PCR. The profile shows under 70,000 clones, roughly 80% of them singletons. The sample consisted of blood, taken at baseline. Receptors were obtained from a person aged 25 to 85 with non-small cell lung cancer. Both conserved end residues are part of each CDR3. D genes are given only for firm matches. Some rows mark clone size as missing; the rest say once, few, many or name a class of expanded clone.

j_call d_call clone_size v_call cdr3_nt cdr3_aa
TRBJ1-6 - - TRBV13 TGTGCCAGCAGCACCGTGAATTCACCCCTCCACTTT CASSTVNSPLHF
TRBJ2-7 TRBD1 - TRBV29-1 TGCAGCGTTCTTAAACAGGGGGAAGAGCAGTACTTC CSVLKQGEEQYF
TRBJ2-2 - - TRBV9 TGTGCCAGCAGCTCTACCGGGGAGCTGTTTTTT CASSSTGELFF
TRBJ2-1 TRBD2 once TRBV9 TGTGCCAGCAGCGTAGGAGGTAGCGGGCTCAATGAGCAGTTCTTC CASSVGGSGLNEQFF
TRBJ2-5 - - TRBV27 TGTGCCAGCAGTTTATTTGGGGAACAACAAGAGACCCAGTACTTC CASSLFGEQQETQYF
TRBJ1-2 - few TRBV7-8 TGTGCCACCATAGACAGTAACTATGGCTACACCTTC CATIDSNYGYTF
TRBJ2-1 - - TRBV9 TGTGCCAGCAGCTTCCGGGACGGACCGAGCTCCTACAATGAGCAGTTCTTC CASSFRDGPSSYNEQFF
TRBJ2-7 TRBD2 few TRBV13 TGTGCCAGCAGCTCGTTAGGGAGCCGGGCTAGCGGGAGTTACGAGCAGTACTTC CASSSLGSRASGSYEQYF
TRBJ1-4 TRBD1 once TRBV2 TGTGCCAGCAGAACCGGGACAGGAAATGAAAAACTGTTTTTT CASRTGTGNEKLFF
TRBJ1-3 TRBD1 - TRBV28 TGTGCCAGCAGCCCCGGACAGGGGTCCAACACCATATATTTT CASSPGQGSNTIYF
TRBJ2-3 TRBD2 - TRBV5-4 TGTGCCAGCAGCTTGGCCAGCGGACTAGCGGCAGATACGCAGTATTTT CASSLASGLAADTQYF
TRBJ2-7 - - TRBV7-2 TGTGCCAGCAGCTTCAGGGAAGCTGAAGAGCAGTACTTC CASSFREAEEQYF
TRBJ1-2 - - TRBV11-2 TGTGCCAGCAGCACCGTGTTGACCGGGTCAGCCGACTATGGCTACACCTTC CASSTVLTGSADYGYTF
TRBJ2-5 - - TRBV28 TGTGCCAGCAAGTCCTCAGGGGGGCGCGTGGAGACCCAGTACTTC CASKSSGGRVETQYF
TRBJ2-7 - - TRBV5-8 TGTGCCAGCAGCTTGGAGGTCGAGCAGTACTTC CASSLEVEQYF
TRBJ2-7 TRBD1 - TRBV7-6 TGTGCCAGCAGAGGACAGGGGGGCTACGAGCAGTACTTC CASRGQGGYEQYF
TRBJ1-6 - - TRBV7-2 TGTGCCAGCAGCAAACAGAGGAATTCACCCCTCCACTTT CASSKQRNSPLHF
TRBJ2-7 - few TRBV28 TGTGCCAGCAGTCAGTCCCCCACCTACGAGCAGTACTTC CASSQSPTYEQYF
TRBJ2-1 TRBD2 - TRBV29-1 TGCAGCGTTATCCTCCCACTAGCGACCTCCTACAATGAGCAGTTCTTC CSVILPLATSYNEQFF
TRBJ2-5 TRBD2 - TRBV7-8 TGTGCCAGCAGCTTAGGGACTAGCGCTCAAGAGACCCAGTACTTC CASSLGTSAQETQYF
TRBJ2-1 TRBD2 - TRBV11-2 TGTGCCAGCAGCCGATTACGAGGGAGGGCCCCGAACGAGCAGTTCTTC CASSRLRGRAPNEQFF
TRBJ2-7 - - TRBV30 TGTGCCTGGAGTGGGTCCTACGAGCAGTACTTC CAWSGSYEQYF
TRBJ2-5 - - TRBV7-9 TGTGCCAGCAGCTTAGCGTTAGTAAAAGAGACCCAGTACTTC CASSLALVKETQYF
TRBJ1-5 - - TRBV19 TGTGCCAGTGATCAGGGTCGTCAGCCCCAGCATTTT CASDQGRQPQHF
TRBJ2-7 - - TRBV13 TGTGCCAGCAGCTCCGGGCCCGTCTTAGCCTACGAGCAGTACTTC CASSSGPVLAYEQYF
TRBJ1-6 - - TRBV19 TGTGCCAGTAGTCACCGAGAAAATTCACCCCTCCACTTT CASSHRENSPLHF
TRBJ1-2 TRBD1 few TRBV4-2 TGTGCCAGCAGCCCCAGGGGGACGGGTGGCTACACCTTC CASSPRGTGGYTF
TRBJ2-1 TRBD1 - TRBV29-1 TGCAGCGCCCCTCGGACAGGGGGTCTTAGGGAGAATGAGCAGTTCTTC CSAPRTGGLRENEQFF
TRBJ1-4 TRBD1 few TRBV5-5 TGTGCCAGCAGCCCGGGACAGGATGGTAGTGGGAATGAAAAACTGTTTTTT CASSPGQDGSGNEKLFF
TRBJ2-7 - - TRBV4-1 TGCGCCAGCAGCCCCAACAGGGTCTACGAGCAGTACTTC CASSPNRVYEQYF
TRBJ2-7 TRBD2 - TRBV4-2 TGTGCCAGCAGGTACGGACTAGCGGTTTCCTACGAGCAGTACTTC CASRYGLAVSYEQYF
TRBJ1-1 - - TRBV25-1 TGTGCCAGCAGTGGACTGAGGAACACTGAAGCTTTCTTT CASSGLRNTEAFF
TRBJ1-2 - - TRBV20-1 TGCAGTGCTAGACGGGTTAGTGGCTACACCTTC CSARRVSGYTF
TRBJ2-2 - - TRBV7-6 TGTGCCAGCAGCTTAAAGTCGGGGGTCACCGGGGAGCTGTTTTTT CASSLKSGVTGELFF
TRBJ1-4 - - TRBV5-1 TGCGCCAGCAGAGTTGATTCAACTAATGAAAAACTGTTTTTT CASRVDSTNEKLFF
TRBJ2-7 TRBD1 - TRBV7-8 TGTGCCAGCAGCTTAGCGGGGACAGCCTCCTACGAGCAGTACTTC CASSLAGTASYEQYF
TRBJ2-7 - - TRBV7-2 TGTGCCAGCAGCTTAGGGCTAGTTTACGAGCAGTACTTC CASSLGLVYEQYF
TRBJ2-7 TRBD2 - TRBV5-4 TGTGCCAGCAGCTTAACCAGCGGGGGTTACGAGCAGTACTTC CASSLTSGGYEQYF
TRBJ1-2 - - TRBV10-3 TGTGCCTCCACAGAACAATCCTATGGCTACACCTTC CASTEQSYGYTF
TRBJ2-2 TRBD2 - TRBV5-4 TGTGCCAGCAGCAGAGCGGGAGGCACCGGGGAGCTGTTTTTT CASSRAGGTGELFF
TRBJ2-3 - - TRBV7-3 TGTGCCAGCAGCACCCCACAGGGTACGCAGTATTTT CASSTPQGTQYF
TRBJ1-5 - once TRBV15 TGTGCCACCAGCAGGCGACAGCCCCAGCATTTT CATSRRQPQHF
TRBJ2-7 TRBD1 - TRBV6-4 TGTGCCAGCAGCGCGGGACAGGGTAGCGAGCAGTACTTC CASSAGQGSEQYF
TRBJ2-1 - - TRBV11-2 TGTGCCAGCAGCTTACAGGGAAGTGAGCAGTTCTTC CASSLQGSEQFF
TRBJ2-5 TRBD2 - TRBV10-3 TGTGCCATCAGTGAGCGGGGGGCTAGCGGGAGGAGCATCCAAGAGACCCAGTACTTC CAISERGASGRSIQETQYF
TRBJ2-1 - - TRBV29-1 TGCAGCGTTGGGTTTCCCAGGGGCTCCTACAATGAGCAGTTCTTC CSVGFPRGSYNEQFF
TRBJ1-4 - few TRBV14 TGTGCCAGCAGCCAAGCCGGATCAACTAATGAAAAACTGTTTTTT CASSQAGSTNEKLFF
TRBJ1-1 TRBD1 few TRBV7-9 TGTGCCAGCAGCTTAGGGACAGACAGGGGGCGCGGGGCTTTCTTT CASSLGTDRGRGAFF
TRBJ2-3 TRBD2 - TRBV6-5 TGTGCCAGCAGTTGGCAACTAGCGGGTAGCACAGATACGCAGTATTTT CASSWQLAGSTDTQYF
TRBJ1-2 - - TRBV30 TGTGCCTGGGGTACTTATGGCTACACCTTC CAWGTYGYTF
TRBJ1-4 - - TRBV10-1 TGCGCCAGAAGGGCGAACAATAATGAAAAACTGTTTTTT CARRANNNEKLFF
TRBJ2-5 - - TRBV5-6 TGTGCCAGCAGCTTGGCGGGGGCCGAGACCCAGTACTTC CASSLAGAETQYF